Listed here is a single T cell receptor beta chain. This specimen belongs to a study of Tregs in tolerant kidney transplant recipients. The nonmyeloablative bone marrow transplants came from related graft donors, with transient mixed chimerism. Measured with immunoSEQ multiplex PCR; TCRdb has only the in-frame clones, and not every one. Here the sample table reports roughly 23,000 clones. The sequence came from a human patient who received a combined kidney and bone marrow transplant. A share of the T cells may be of graft donor origin. The sequenced sample was CD4+ T cells from blood (PBMCs), obtained 6 months after the transplant.

The CDR3 sequence is CASTKRVVSGGLSYEQYF. CDR3 bases read: TGTGCCAGCACCAAAAGGGTTGTTAGCGGGGGACTCTCCTACGAG. V and J are TRBV2 and TRBJ2-7; 9 bases match TRBD2. The CDR3 end falls 3 residues outside the read, so it is completed with the germline J gene. CDR1 is SNHLY, CDR2 FYNNEI, per germline. The CDR3 spans 18 residues. J lost 0 bases, V lost 7 bases, and 16 bases had no gene match.